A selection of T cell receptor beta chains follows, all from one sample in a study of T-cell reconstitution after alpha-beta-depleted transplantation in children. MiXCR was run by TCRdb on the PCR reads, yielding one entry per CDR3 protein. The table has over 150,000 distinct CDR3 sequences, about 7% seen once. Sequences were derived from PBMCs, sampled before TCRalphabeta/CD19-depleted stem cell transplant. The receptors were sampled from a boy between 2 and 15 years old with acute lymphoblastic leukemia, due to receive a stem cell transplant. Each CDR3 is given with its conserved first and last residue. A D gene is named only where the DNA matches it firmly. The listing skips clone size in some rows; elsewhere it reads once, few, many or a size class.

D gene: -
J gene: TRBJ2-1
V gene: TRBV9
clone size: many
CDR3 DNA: TGTGCCAGCAGCGTATCCCTAAATTCCTACAATGAGCAGTTCTTC
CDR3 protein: CASSVSLNSYNEQFF

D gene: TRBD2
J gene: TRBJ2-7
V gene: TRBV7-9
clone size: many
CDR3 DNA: TGTGCCAGCAGCTTAAGTCTAGCGGGCCTTGACGAGCAGTACTTC
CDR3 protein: CASSLSLAGLDEQYF

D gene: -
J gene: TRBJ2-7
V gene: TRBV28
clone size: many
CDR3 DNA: TGTGCCAGCAATGAGGGTCCCTCCTACGAGCAGTACTTC
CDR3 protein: CASNEGPSYEQYF

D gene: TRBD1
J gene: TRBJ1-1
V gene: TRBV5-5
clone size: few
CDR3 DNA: TGTGCCAGCAGCTTGACAGCAGGGGGCAATTTGAGGAACACTGAAGCTTTCTTT
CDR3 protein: CASSLTAGGNLRNTEAFF

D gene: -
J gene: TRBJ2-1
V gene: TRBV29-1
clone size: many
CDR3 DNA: TGCAGCGTCCGGCAGGACTACAATGAGCAGTTCTTC
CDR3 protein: CSVRQDYNEQFF

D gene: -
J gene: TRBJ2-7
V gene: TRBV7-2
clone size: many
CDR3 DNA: TGTGCCAGCAGCTTCGGGACAAGTCTCTACGAGCAGTACTTC
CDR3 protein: CASSFGTSLYEQYF

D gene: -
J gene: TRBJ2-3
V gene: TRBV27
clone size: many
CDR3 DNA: TGTGCCAGCAGTTTATCGATGGGGGGGCAAGATACGCAGTATTTT
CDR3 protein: CASSLSMGGQDTQYF

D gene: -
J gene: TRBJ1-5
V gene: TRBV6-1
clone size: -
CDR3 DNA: TGTGCCAGCACACGCAACAATCAGCCCCAGCATTTT
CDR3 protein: CASTRNNQPQHF

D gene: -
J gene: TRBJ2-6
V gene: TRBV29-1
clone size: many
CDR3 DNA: TGCAGCGTTGTTCCGGCGCCCTCTCTCTCTGGTGGGGCCAACGTCCTGACTTTC
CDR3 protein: CSVVPAPSLSGGANVLTF

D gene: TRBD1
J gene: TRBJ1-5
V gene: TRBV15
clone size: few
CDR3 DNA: TGTGCCACCGGGGGACAGGCCCGCCAGCCCCAGCATTTT
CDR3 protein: CATGGQARQPQHF

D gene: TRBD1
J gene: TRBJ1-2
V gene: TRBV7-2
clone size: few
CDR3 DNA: TGTGCCAGCAGCTGGACAGGGTCGGGGTATGGCTACACCTTC
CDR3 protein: CASSWTGSGYGYTF

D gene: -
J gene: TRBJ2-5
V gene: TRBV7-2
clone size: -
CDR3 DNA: TGTGCCAGCAGCTTACCGGGGGTAGCTTTGGGACAAGAGACCCAGTACTTC
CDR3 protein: CASSLPGVALGQETQYF

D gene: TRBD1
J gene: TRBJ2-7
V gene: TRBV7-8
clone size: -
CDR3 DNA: TGTGCCAGCAGTTCCGGACAGGGCCCTTCGTTCTACGAGCAGTACTTC
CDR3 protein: CASSSGQGPSFYEQYF

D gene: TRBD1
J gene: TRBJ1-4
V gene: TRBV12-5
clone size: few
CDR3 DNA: TGTGCTAGTGGTTTCCCCCGGGACAGGTTTAATGAAAAACTGTTTTTT
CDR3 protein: CASGFPRDRFNEKLFF

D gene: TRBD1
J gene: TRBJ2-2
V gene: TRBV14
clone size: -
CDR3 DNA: TGTGCCAGCAGCCAAGTACAGGGGACCACCGGGGAGCTGTTTTTT
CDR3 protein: CASSQVQGTTGELFF

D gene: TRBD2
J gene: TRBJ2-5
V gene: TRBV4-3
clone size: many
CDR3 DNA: TGCGCCAGCAGCCAAGATTTCGCCGGGGGGGCCTCCCGACAAGAGACCCAGTACTTC
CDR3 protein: CASSQDFAGGASRQETQYF

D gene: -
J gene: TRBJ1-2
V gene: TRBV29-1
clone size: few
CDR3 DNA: TGCAGCGTTGACGAGGGTCCCTATGGCTACACCTTC
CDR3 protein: CSVDEGPYGYTF

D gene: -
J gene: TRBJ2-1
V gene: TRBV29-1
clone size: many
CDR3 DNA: TGCAGCAGTAGCGCTCACAATGAGCAGTTCTTC
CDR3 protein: CSSSAHNEQFF

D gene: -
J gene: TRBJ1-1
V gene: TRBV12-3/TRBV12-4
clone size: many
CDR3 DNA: TGTGCCAGCAGTTGGGGGGTGAACACTGAAGCTTTCTTT
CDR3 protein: CASSWGVNTEAFF

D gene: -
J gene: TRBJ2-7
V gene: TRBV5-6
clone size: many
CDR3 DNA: TGTGCCAGCAGCTTCCCGGCCGGGAGCTACGAGCAGTACTTC
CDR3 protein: CASSFPAGSYEQYF

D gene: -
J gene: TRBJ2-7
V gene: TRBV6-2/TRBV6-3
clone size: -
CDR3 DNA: TGTGCCAGCACCCAAGGGTCGCGGGACTCCTACGAGCAGTACTTC
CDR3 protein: CASTQGSRDSYEQYF

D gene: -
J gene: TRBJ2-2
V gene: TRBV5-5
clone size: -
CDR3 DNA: TGTGCCAGCAGAGGGGTCGGACTCCGAGGGGGGAACACCGGGGAGCTGTTTTTT
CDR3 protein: CASRGVGLRGGNTGELFF

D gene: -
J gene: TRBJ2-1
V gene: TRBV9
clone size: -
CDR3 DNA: TGTGCCAGCAGCGTAGCCGGGGTCTCCTACAATGAGCAGTTCTTC
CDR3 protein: CASSVAGVSYNEQFF

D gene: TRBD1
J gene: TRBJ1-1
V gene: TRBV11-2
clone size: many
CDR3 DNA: TGTGCCAGCAGTTTACAGGGGGGGGTCACTGAAGCTTTCTTT
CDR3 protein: CASSLQGGVTEAFF

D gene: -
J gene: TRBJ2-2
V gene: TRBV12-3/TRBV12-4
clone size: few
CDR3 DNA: TGTGCCAGCAGTTTTATATCCGGGGAGCTGTTTTTT
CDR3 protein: CASSFISGELFF

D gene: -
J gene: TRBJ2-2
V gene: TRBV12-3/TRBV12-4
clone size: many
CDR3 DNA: TGTGCCAGCAGTTTCGGGGGGCCCGAGGCCGGGGAGCTGTTTTTT
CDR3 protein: CASSFGGPEAGELFF

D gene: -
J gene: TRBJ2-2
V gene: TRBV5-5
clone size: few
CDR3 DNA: TGTGCCAGCAGCTCAGGGGTCACATGGACCGGGGAGCTGTTTTTT
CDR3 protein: CASSSGVTWTGELFF

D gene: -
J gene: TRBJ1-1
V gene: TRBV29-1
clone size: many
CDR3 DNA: TGCAGCGTTGAACCGCAGACCGAAGCTTTCTTT
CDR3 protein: CSVEPQTEAFF

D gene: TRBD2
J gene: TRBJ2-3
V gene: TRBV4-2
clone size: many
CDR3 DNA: TGTGCCAGCAGCCAGACCCTGGGGGCGGGAGGGCCAGATACGCAGTATTTT
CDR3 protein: CASSQTLGAGGPDTQYF

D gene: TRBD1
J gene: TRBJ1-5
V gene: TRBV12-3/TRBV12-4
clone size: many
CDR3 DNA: TGTGCCAGCAGTTTAGGGGAGGGGGCAAATCAGCCCCAGCATTTT
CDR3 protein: CASSLGEGANQPQHF

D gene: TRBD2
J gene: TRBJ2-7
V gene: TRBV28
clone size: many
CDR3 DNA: TGTGCCAGCAGTTTACTATCCCGACTAGCGGCCTCCTACGAGCAGTACTTC
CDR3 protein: CASSLLSRLAASYEQYF

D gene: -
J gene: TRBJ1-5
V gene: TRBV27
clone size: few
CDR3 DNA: TGTGCCAGCAGTCCTAGGGGCAATCAGCCCCAGCATTTT
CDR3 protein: CASSPRGNQPQHF

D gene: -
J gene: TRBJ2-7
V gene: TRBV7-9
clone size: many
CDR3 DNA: TGTGCCAGCAGCTTCGATAGCGGACACTCCTACGAGCAGTACTTC
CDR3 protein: CASSFDSGHSYEQYF

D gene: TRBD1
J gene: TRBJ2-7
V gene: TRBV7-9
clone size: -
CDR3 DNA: TGTGCCAGCAGCTCGGGACAGTCCCTCTTCGTCTACGAGCAGTACTTC
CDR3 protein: CASSSGQSLFVYEQYF

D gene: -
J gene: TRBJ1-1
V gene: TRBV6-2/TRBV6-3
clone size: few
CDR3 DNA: TGTGCCAGCAGTTACGGGGGGATGAACACTGAAGCTTTCTTT
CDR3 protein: CASSYGGMNTEAFF

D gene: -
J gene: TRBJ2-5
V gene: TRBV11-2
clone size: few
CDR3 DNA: TGTGCCAGCAGCTCGCAGGGGCTAGGGAGGGAGACCCAGTACTTC
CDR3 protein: CASSSQGLGRETQYF

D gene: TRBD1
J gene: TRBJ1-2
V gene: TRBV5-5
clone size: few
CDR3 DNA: TGTGCCAGCAGCTTCGCGGGACAGTCCTATGGCTACACCTTC
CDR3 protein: CASSFAGQSYGYTF

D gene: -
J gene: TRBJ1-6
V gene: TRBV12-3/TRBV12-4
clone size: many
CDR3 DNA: TGTGCCAGCAGTTTGGGATTAGGGGACACCTCTCCCCTCCACTTT
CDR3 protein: CASSLGLGDTSPLHF

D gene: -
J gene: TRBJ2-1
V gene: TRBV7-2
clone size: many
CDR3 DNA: TGTGCCAGCAGCTTAGCGTCCGGGAGTGGCTACAATGAGCAGTTCTTC
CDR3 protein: CASSLASGSGYNEQFF

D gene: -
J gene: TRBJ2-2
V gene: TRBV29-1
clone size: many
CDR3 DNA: TGCAGCGTTGACGGAAAATCCCCCACCGGGGAGCTGTTTTTT
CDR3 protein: CSVDGKSPTGELFF

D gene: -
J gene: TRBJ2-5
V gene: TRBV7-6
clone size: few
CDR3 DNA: TGTGCCAGCAGCTCGCTGGGACTTCGAGAGACCCAGTACTTC
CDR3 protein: CASSSLGLRETQYF

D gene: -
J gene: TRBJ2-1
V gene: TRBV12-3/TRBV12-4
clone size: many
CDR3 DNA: TGTGCCAGCAGTTTTTATCAGGGGCGGGCTCGCAATGAGCAGTTCTTC
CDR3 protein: CASSFYQGRARNEQFF

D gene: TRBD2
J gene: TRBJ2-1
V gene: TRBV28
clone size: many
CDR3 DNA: TGTGCCAGCAGTTTCCCACTAGCGTATTCCTACAATGAGCAGTTCTTC
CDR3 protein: CASSFPLAYSYNEQFF

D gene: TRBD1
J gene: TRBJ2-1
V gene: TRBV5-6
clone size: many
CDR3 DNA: TGTGCCAGCAGCTTGTTGGGACAGGGTTACAATGAGCAGTTCTTC
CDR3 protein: CASSLLGQGYNEQFF

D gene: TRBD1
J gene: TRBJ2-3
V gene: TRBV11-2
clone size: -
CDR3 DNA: TGTGCCAGCAGCTTAGACTACAGGGGGACGCAGTATTTT
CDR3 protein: CASSLDYRGTQYF

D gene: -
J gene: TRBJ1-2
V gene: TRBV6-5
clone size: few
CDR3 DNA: TGTGCCAGCAGTCCCGCCAGCTATGGCTACACCTTC
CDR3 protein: CASSPASYGYTF

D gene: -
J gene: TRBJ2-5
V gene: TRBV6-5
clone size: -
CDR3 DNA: TGTGCCAGCAGTTACGCTCCCGAGGAGACCCAGTACTTC
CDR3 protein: CASSYAPEETQYF

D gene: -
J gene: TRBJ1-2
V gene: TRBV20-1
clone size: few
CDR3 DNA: TGCAGTGCTAGTAAGGGACCCAACTATGGCTACACCTTC
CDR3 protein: CSASKGPNYGYTF

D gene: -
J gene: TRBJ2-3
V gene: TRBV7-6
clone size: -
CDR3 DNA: TGTGCCAGCAGCTTAGGGACTTTCCAGGGAGTAGATACGCAGTATTTT
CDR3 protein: CASSLGTFQGVDTQYF

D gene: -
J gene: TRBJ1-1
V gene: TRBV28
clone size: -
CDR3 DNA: TGTGCCAGCAGTTTAAGTTCCGCGGGCCCGAAGGCTGAAGCTTTCTTT
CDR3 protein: CASSLSSAGPKAEAFF

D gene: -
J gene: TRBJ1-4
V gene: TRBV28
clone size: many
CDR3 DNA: TGTGCCAGCAGTTTATCGTCTCCAACTAATGAAAAACTGTTTTTT
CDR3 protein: CASSLSSPTNEKLFF

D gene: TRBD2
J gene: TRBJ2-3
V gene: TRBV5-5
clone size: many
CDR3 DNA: TGTGCCAGCAGCTGGGTCGGGACTAGCGGGAGGACTAGCACAGATACGCAGTATTTT
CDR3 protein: CASSWVGTSGRTSTDTQYF